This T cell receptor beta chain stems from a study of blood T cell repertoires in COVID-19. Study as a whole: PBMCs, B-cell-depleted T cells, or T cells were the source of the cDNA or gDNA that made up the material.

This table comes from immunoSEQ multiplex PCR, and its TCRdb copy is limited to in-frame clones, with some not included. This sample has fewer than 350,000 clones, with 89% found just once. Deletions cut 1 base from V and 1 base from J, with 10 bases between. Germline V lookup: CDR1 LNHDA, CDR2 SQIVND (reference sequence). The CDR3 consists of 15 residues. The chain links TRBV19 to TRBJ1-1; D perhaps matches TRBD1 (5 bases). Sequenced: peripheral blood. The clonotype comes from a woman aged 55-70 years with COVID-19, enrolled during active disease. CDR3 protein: CASSIGGTGNTEAFF. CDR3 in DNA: TGTGCCAGTAGTATAGGGGGCACAGGGAACACTGAAGCTTTCTTT.